The next 2 T cell receptor beta chains were all read from a single sample in a study of neoadjuvant anti-PD-1 for oral cavity cancer. Data came from immunoSEQ multiplex PCR; TCRdb stores just in-frame clones and leaves some out. The sample has some 6,900 clones; about 69% are singletons. This sample comprised PBMCs, obtained before nivolumab (anti-PD-1) treatment. These receptors were taken from a person between 40 and 80 years old with oral cavity squamous cell carcinoma.

The chain recombines TRBV27 with TRBJ2-2; tentative D call: TRBD2 (5 bases). Germline assignment: CDR1 MNHEY and CDR2 SMNVEV (reference sequence). The CDR3 has 14 residues. Trimming cost V 0 bases and J 6 bases, with 8 bases left between them. CDR3 DNA: TGTGCCAGCAGTTTATCGAGGGTCCCCGGGGAGCTGTTTTTT. Translating it yields CASSLSRVPGELFF.

This chain connects TRBV29-1 to TRBJ2-5; TRBD1 matches at 7 bases. This CDR3 comprises 13 residues. V lost 1 base to trimming and J lost 2 bases; unmatched junction nucleotides: 1. CDR1 is SQVTM, CDR2 ANQGSEA, per germline. The CDR3 sequence: CSVEVTGQETQYF. The CDR3 DNA sequence: TGCAGCGTTGAAGTGACAGGGCAAGAGACCCAGTACTTC.